Only one count was recorded for the clone carrying this TCR beta chain. These data come from a study of shared clonotypes between healthy human individuals. The method was immunoSEQ multiplex PCR; TCRdb's version includes in-frame clones alone and lacks a portion of them. The sample contains over 95,000 clones, under 70% of which appear only once. The receptor was derived from a woman aged 25 to 39 in good health. Material for sequencing was memory CD8+ T cells sorted from blood. The subset is: CD45RO+ cells pooled with CCR7-negative TemRA cells.

CDR3 residues: CASSPEGALAGVREQYF. In DNA, the CDR3 is TGTGCCAGCAGCCCCGAGGGGGCGCTAGCGGGAGTGAGAGAGCAGTACTTC. The genes are TRBV4-2 and TRBJ2-7, with TRBD2 matching over 10 bases. The CDR3 loop spans 17 amino acids. Germline CDR1 reads LGHNA; CDR2 reads YNFKEQ. Trimming at V came to 4 bases and at J to 7 bases, leaving 16 bases not matched to a gene.